The 18 T cell receptor beta chains listed next were all sequenced from one sample in a study of blood T cell repertoires in COVID-19. Using immunoSEQ multiplex PCR, the repertoire was profiled, and TCRdb retains in-frame clones only, with some absent. The sample consists of some 420,000 clones, 80% to 90% of them appearing once. Specimen: PBMCs or T cells enriched from blood (not recorded which). Every receptor here comes from a man aged 30 to 45 who had recovered from COVID-19.

The V and J genes are TRBV4-1 and TRBJ1-1; 7 bases are shared with TRBD1. The germline V gene encodes CDR1 MGHRA and CDR2 YSYEKL. This CDR3 region has 14 residues. The trim removed 3 bases at V and 0 bases at J, leaving 1 base unmatched. The DNA of the CDR3 is TGCGCCAGCAGCCAGACAGGGATGAACACTGAAGCTTTCTTT. Protein product: CASSQTGMNTEAFF.

The chain is built from TRBV28 and TRBJ2-3, with D possibly matching TRBD2 (7 bases). The germline V gene has CDR1 MDHEN and CDR2 SYDVKM. This CDR3 has 17 amino acids. Trimming removed 3 bases from V and 0 bases from J, with 16 bases in between. This chain's CDR3 is CASSLVTGRASTDTQYF. The CDR3 coding sequence is TGTGCCAGCAGTTTGGTTACAGGGAGGGCCAGCACAGATACGCAGTATTTT.

The CDR3 protein is CASSQLVLSGVEFF. CDR3 bases: TGTGCCAGCAGCCAACTAGTTTTGAGTGGGGTGGAGTTCTTC. The chain links TRBV7-9 to TRBJ2-1, with D possibly TRBD2 on 5 matching bases. Per germline, CDR1 SEHNR and CDR2 FQNEAQ (reference sequence). The V and J ends lost 5 bases and 14 bases respectively, with 22 bases between them. The CDR3 has 14 residues.

This clone was counted a single time. This chain connects TRBV5-1 to TRBJ2-7; TRBD1 matches 9 bases. V shed 4 bases and J 3 bases; nucleotides not matched to a gene: 5. Germline assignment: CDR1 SGHRS and CDR2 YFSETQ. This CDR3 has 14 residues. The CDR3, as DNA: TGCGCCAGCAGCCCCGGACAGGGGTTCTACGAGCAGTACTTC. This sequence encodes CASSPGQGFYEQYF.

V and J are TRBV19 and TRBJ1-2; 12 nucleotides agree with TRBD1. This CDR3 has 15 amino acids. Looked up from germline, CDR1 is LNHDA and CDR2 is SQIVND (reference sequence). V was pared by 4 bases and J by 8 bases, with 8 bases of the junction left unmatched. Written as DNA, the CDR3 is TGTGCCAGTAGTAGGCCGGGACAGGGGGCAGGAGGCTACACCTTC. Encoded protein: CASSRPGQGAGGYTF.

The chain uses TRBV2 and TRBJ2-5; D possibly corresponds to TRBD2 (5 bases). This CDR3 contains 18 residues. CDR1 and CDR2 (germline): SNHLY, FYNNEI. V was trimmed by 0 bases and J by 1 base, leaving 18 bases between them. In nucleotides, the CDR3 is TGTGCCAGCAGTGAAGCGCGGGTTCGTTCCGCAACCCAAGAGACCCAGTACTTC. It yields the protein CASSEARVRSATQETQYF.

The chain has TRBV18 and TRBJ2-4; D is undetermined. Trimming took 0 bases from V and 1 from J, leaving 10 bases between them. This CDR3 region has 16 residues. CDR1 KGHSH and CDR2 LQKENI come from the germline V gene. DNA for the CDR3: TGTGCCAGCTCACCACCGGCAGTGCCGGCCAAAAACATTCAGTACTTC. Translated: CASSPPAVPAKNIQYF.

V is TRBV10-3 and J is TRBJ2-5; D remains ambiguous. Germline CDR1 and CDR2: ENHRY and SYGVKD. This CDR3 region has 15 residues. V shed 0 bases and J shed 1 base, with 9 bases lying between them. DNA for the CDR3: TGTGCCATCAGTGAGTCCTTAGAAGTCCAAGAGACCCAGTACTTC. Protein sequence: CAISESLEVQETQYF.

The CDR3: CASSTGRGQYNQPQHF. CDR3 DNA sequence: TGTGCCAGTAGTACGGGTCGGGGACAGTACAATCAGCCCCAGCATTTT. The chain has TRBV19 and TRBJ1-5, with 7 bases aligning to TRBD1. CDR3 length: 16 amino acids. CDR1 and CDR2 (germline): LNHDA, SQIVND (reference sequence). Unmatched junction bases numbered 9, after V lost 4 bases and J lost 3 bases.

V and J are TRBV28 and TRBJ2-6; TRBD1 agrees at 10 bases. Per the germline V gene, CDR1 is MDHEN and CDR2 is SYDVKM. The CDR3 covers 16 residues. The V segment lost 7 bases and the J segment 4 bases; nucleotides outside the gene matches: 7. Written as DNA, the CDR3 is TGTGCCAGCATCCCCGGGACAGGGGTCGGGGCCAACGTCCTGACTTTC. Translation: CASIPGTGVGANVLTF.

The chain carries TRBV7-9 and TRBJ2-3, with TRBD2 identical over 14 bases. CDR1 SEHNR and CDR2 FQNEAQ come from the germline V gene (reference sequence). The CDR3 is 17 residues long. V was pared by 0 bases and J by 6 bases, with 5 bases of the junction left unmatched. In nucleotides, the CDR3 is TGTGCCAGCAGCTTAGCCGGGACTAGCGGGAGTCTGGATACGCAGTATTTT. Encoded protein: CASSLAGTSGSLDTQYF. Combining the CDR3 with reference TRBV7-9 and TRBJ2-3 gives the whole variable domain DTGVSQNPRHKITKRGQNVTFRCDPISEHNRLYWYRQTLGQGPEFLTYFQNEAQLEKSRLLSDRFSAERPKGSFSTLEIQRTEQGDSAMYLCASSLAGTSGSLDTQYFGPGTRLTVL.

The V call is TRBV29-1, the J call TRBJ2-2; D not certain. V was shortened by 5 bases and J by 0 bases, with 10 bases between the two germline ends. This CDR3 is 14 amino acids long. CDR1 is SQVTM and CDR2 is ANQGSEA in the germline V gene. The CDR3 coding sequence is TGCAGCGTTACAGACGGATCGAACACCGGGGAGCTGTTTTTT. It encodes CSVTDGSNTGELFF.

V usage is TRBV28 and J usage is TRBJ1-5; D is possibly TRBD1 (5 bases). This CDR3 has 13 amino acids. Trimming cost V 8 bases and J 4 bases, with 12 bases left between them. Germline V gives CDR1 MDHEN, CDR2 SYDVKM. CDR3 in amino acids: CASVVGGNQPQHF. The CDR3 DNA is TGTGCCAGCGTAGTGGGGGGGAATCAGCCCCAGCATTTT.

The chain joins TRBV5-1 to TRBJ1-2; 7 positions match TRBD1. This CDR3 has 13 amino acids. From germline, CDR1 is SGHRS and CDR2 YFSETQ. V lost 3 bases, J lost 7 bases, and 6 bases stayed unmatched. The CDR3 sequence is CASSSMTGSGYTF. The CDR3 DNA sequence: TGCGCCAGCAGCTCCATGACAGGGAGTGGCTACACCTTC.

This CDR3 is CSVTGTGFFF. In DNA form, the CDR3 reads TGCAGCGTTACCGGGACAGGGTTCTTCTTT. The gene calls are TRBV29-1 and TRBJ1-1, with 9 nucleotides matching TRBD1. The CDR3 loop spans 10 amino acids. V dropped 5 bases and J dropped 14; count of bases not matched to a gene: 6. The germline CDR1 and CDR2 sequences are SQVTM and ANQGSEA. Using reference TRBV29-1 and TRBJ1-1 for the parts outside the CDR3, the full variable domain is SAVISQKPSRDICQRGTSLTIQCQVDSQVTMMFWYRQQPGQSLTLIATANQGSEATYESGFVIDKFPISRPNLTFSTLTVSNMSPEDSSIYLCSVTGTGFFFGQGTRLTVV.

This clone occurred once. The V and J genes are TRBV10-2 and TRBJ2-3, with TRBD2 matching over 10 bases. With V trimmed by 6 bases and J by 2 bases, 5 bases remained unmatched. Germline values: CDR1 WSHSY, CDR2 SAAADI. The CDR3 has 15 residues. For the CDR3, the DNA is TGCGCCAGCAGGCGCGGACTAGCGGTCACAGATACGCAGTATTTT. This codes for CASRRGLAVTDTQYF.

The chain combines TRBV3-1 (or the pseudogene TRBV3-2) with TRBJ2-7; the match to TRBD2 covers 12 bases. Germline V lookup: CDR1 LGHDT, CDR2 YNNKEL (reference sequence). This CDR3 region has 15 residues. J lost 8 bases, V lost 3 bases, and 8 bases had no gene match. CDR3 sequence reads: CASSHRLAGAKKQYF. CDR3 nucleotides: TGTGCCAGCAGCCACCGACTAGCGGGAGCGAAGAAGCAGTACTTC.

The chain has TRBV5-1 and TRBJ2-1; 8 bases map to TRBD1. V gave up 4 bases and J gave up 5 bases; unmatched junction bases: 5. The length of the CDR3 is 14 residues. CDR1 and CDR2 (germline): SGHRS, YFSETQ. The CDR3 DNA reads TGCGCCAGCAGCCCCCGGACAGGGAACAATGAGCAGTTCTTC. This sequence encodes CASSPRTGNNEQFF. The entire variable domain, with the rest obtained from reference TRBV5-1 and TRBJ2-1, is as follows: KAGVTQTPRYLIKTRGQQVTLSCSPISGHRSVSWYQQTPGQGLQFLFEYFSETQRNKGNFPGRFSGRQFSNSRSEMNVSTLELGDSALYLCASSPRTGNNEQFFGPGTRLTVL.